These T cell receptor beta chains were read from a single sample in a study of T cell responses to AZD1222 COVID-19 vaccine. Profiling relied on immunoSEQ multiplex PCR, and the TCRdb table lists in-frame clones only, not all of them. The sample shows some 60,000 clones, 70% to 80% of them seen only once. The sequencing here drew on peripheral blood, taken 28 days after the second AZD1222 dose. The receptors derive from an adult who received the AZD1222 COVID-19 vaccine. The CDR3 runs from the conserved cysteine through the conserved F or W. D genes are given only for firm matches.

D gene | V gene | CDR3 protein
TRBD1 | TRBV9 | CASSVNAGGSYEQYF
NA | TRBV6-5 | CASSLETNYGYTF
NA | TRBV10-1 | CASSARTPNTEAFF
NA | TRBV28 | CASRWDGTNYGYTF
NA | TRBV1 | CTSSQANGELFF
NA | TRBV29-1 | CSAGGGWETEAFF
NA | TRBV18 | CASSPEGKNTEAFF
TRBD1 | TRBV20-1 | CSASTGGRQTQYF
TRBD1 | TRBV5-6 | CASRWQGEDGYTF
TRBD1 | TRBV9 | CASSARDRGGYPGELFF
TRBD2 | TRBV9 | CASSVLSGGTGELFF
TRBD1 | TRBV10-3 | CAISGQGQGELFF
TRBD1 | TRBV28 | CASSETGGMNTEAFF
NA | TRBV6-5 | CASSYPQTVYGYTF